The entry below describes one TCR beta chain. The CDR3 has 14 residues. V gave up 6 bases and J gave up 6 bases; unmatched junction bases: 5. Germline V gene sequence: CDR1 KGHSH, CDR2 LQKENI. The sample originates from a study of OX40 agonist ivuxolimab in advanced cancers. About the research overall: Having had anti-PD-1, anti-PD-L1 or anti-CTLA-4 therapy before was allowed, and under 50% had some.

Clones were read by immunoSEQ multiplex PCR, and TCRdb kept only the in-frame ones, dropping some. The sample lists about 53,000 clones, 70% to 85% occurring once. This receptor was identified in an adult with an advanced solid tumor such as melanoma, head and neck, liver or kidney cancer. The chain carries TRBV18 and TRBJ1-5; 10 bases are shared with TRBD1. Sequencing used CD4+ or CD8+ T cells sorted from blood, obtained in a trial of the OX40 agonist ivuxolimab. CDR3 sequence reads: CASSPTGGGQPQHF. The CDR3 DNA sequence: TGTGCCAGCTCGCCGACAGGGGGCGGTCAGCCCCAGCATTTT.